This T cell receptor beta chain derives from a study of cytomegalovirus exposure and HLA in healthy donors. Study results and caveats: Specificity for CMV antigens was confirmed in vitro for three of the CMV-associated chains.

This clone was observed a handful of times. Its antigen remains unknown. Germline lookup yields CDR1 SGHRS and CDR2 YFSETQ. The length of the CDR3 is 16 residues. With V trimmed by 3 bases and J by 5 bases, 9 bases remained unmatched. In the PCR, 60 Vbeta and 13 Jbeta primers were used. Assay used: immunoSEQ multiplex PCR; TCRdb lists only in-frame clones, some missing. The table shows around 97,000 clones, with about 71% occurring only once. The rearrangement uses TRBV5-1 and TRBJ2-3; TRBD2 agrees at 10 bases. Sequenced sample: PBMCs. This TCR was recovered from a woman aged 45-59 years in good health and CMV-seronegative. The CDR3 loop is CASSSGSSGSLDTQYF. The CDR3 nucleotides are TGCGCCAGCAGCTCTGGCTCTAGCGGGAGCTTAGATACGCAGTATTTT.